This entry features one T cell receptor (beta chain) sequence. What it binds is not known. TCRdb re-derived calls from the reads in MiXCR, one entry per CDR3 protein. Among more than 150,000 distinct CDR3 sequences, approximately 19% were seen once, and the ten largest hold 2.5% to 3%. The data were taken from a study of T cell repertoires in cytomegalovirus infection. Study-level information: CMV infection plus the matching HLA type was flagged by public TCR beta signatures.

Trimming cost V 4 bases and J 5 bases; bases outside gene matches: 12. The CDR3 length is 16 residues. Germline loops: CDR1 MGHDK, CDR2 SYGVNS. Study findings and constraints: Based on cumulative public TCR beta family frequency, carriers of CMV plus the relevant HLA were identified. In two of eight donors, the top clonotype was HLA-C-restricted CMV-specific.

The receptor comes from a human donor in good health (CMV status not recorded). Some clones in this sample may be carry-over from other donors' samples. V and J are TRBV25-1 and TRBJ2-3; TRBD1 matches at 7 bases. The sample consisted of PBMCs. The chain's CDR3 is CASSGAQGKRGDTQYF. The CDR3 bases are TGTGCCAGCAGTGGGGCACAGGGGAAGAGGGGAGATACGCAGTATTTT.